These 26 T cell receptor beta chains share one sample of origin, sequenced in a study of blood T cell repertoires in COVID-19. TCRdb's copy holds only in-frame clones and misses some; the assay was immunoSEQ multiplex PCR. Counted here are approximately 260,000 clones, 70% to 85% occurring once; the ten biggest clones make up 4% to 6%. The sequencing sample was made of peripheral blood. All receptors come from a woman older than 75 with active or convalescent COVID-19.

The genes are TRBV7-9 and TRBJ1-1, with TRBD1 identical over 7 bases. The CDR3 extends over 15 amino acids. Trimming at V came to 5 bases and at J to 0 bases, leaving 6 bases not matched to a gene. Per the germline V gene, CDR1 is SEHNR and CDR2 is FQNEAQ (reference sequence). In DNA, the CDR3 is TGTGCCAGCAGCACCACGGGACAGCTGAACACTGAAGCTTTCTTT. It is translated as CASSTTGQLNTEAFF.

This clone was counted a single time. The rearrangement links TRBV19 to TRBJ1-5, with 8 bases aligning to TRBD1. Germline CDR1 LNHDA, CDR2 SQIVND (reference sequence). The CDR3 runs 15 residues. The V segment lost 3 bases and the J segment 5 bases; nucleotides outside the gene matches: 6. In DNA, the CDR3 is TGTGCCAGTAGTATGGGGGCAGGGGGCTATCAGCCCCAGCATTTT. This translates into CASSMGAGGYQPQHF. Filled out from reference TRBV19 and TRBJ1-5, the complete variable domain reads DGGITQSPKYLFRKEGQNVTLSCEQNLNHDAMYWYRQDPGQGLRLIYYSQIVNDFQKGDIAEGYSVSREKKESFPLTVTSAQKNPTAFYLCASSMGAGGYQPQHFGDGTRLSIL.

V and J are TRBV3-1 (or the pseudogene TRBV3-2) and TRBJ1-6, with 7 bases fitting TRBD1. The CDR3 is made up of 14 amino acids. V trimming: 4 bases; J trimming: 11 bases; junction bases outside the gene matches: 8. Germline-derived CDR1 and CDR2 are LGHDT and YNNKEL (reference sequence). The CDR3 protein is CASSPARGQTPLHF. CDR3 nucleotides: TGTGCCAGCAGCCCTGCGAGGGGGCAAACACCCCTCCACTTT.

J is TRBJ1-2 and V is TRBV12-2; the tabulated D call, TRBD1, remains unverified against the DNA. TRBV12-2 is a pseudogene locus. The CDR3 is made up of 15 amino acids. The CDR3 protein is CASRLVDTTNYGYTF. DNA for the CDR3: TGTGCAAGTCGCTTAGTCGACACGACTAACTATGGCTACACCTTC.

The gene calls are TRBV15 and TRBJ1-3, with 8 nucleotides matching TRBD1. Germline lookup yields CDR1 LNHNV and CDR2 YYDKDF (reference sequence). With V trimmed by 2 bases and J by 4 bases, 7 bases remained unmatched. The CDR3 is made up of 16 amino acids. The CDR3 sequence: CATSRRQGTRGNTIYF. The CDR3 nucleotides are TGTGCCACCAGCAGAAGACAGGGGACGAGAGGAAACACCATATATTTT.

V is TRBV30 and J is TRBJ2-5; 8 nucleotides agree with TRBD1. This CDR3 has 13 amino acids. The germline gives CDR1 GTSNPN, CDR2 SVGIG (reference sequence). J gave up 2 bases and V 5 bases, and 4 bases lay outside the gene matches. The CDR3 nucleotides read TGTGCCTGGGGCAGGGGGCTTCAAGAGACCCAGTACTTC. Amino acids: CAWGRGLQETQYF.

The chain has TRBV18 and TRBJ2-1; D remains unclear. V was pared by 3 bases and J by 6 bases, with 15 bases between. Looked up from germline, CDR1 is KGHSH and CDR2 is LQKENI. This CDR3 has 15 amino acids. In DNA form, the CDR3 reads TGTGCCAGCTCACCGTCCCTACCCTCCGGCAATGAGCAGTTCTTC. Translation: CASSPSLPSGNEQFF.

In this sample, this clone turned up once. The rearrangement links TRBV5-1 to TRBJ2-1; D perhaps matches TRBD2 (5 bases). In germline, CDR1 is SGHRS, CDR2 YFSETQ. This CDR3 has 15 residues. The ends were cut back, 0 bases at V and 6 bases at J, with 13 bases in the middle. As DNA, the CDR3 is TGCGCCAGCAGCTTGGCTCGTCGGCGGGTCAATGAGCAGTTCTTC. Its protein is CASSLARRRVNEQFF.

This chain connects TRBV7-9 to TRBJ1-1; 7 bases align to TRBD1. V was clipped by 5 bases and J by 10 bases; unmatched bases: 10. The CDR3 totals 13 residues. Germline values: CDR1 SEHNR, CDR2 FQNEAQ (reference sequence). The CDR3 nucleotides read TGTGCCAGCAGCCCTAGACAGGGAGAGCCAGCTTTCTTT. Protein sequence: CASSPRQGEPAFF.

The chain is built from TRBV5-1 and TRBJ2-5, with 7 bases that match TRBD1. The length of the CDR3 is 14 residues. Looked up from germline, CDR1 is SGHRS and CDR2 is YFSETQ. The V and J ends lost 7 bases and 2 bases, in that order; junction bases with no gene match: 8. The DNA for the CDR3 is TGCGCCAGCCTTCCAGGGGGTGGGCAAGAGACCCAGTACTTC. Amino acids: CASLPGGGQETQYF. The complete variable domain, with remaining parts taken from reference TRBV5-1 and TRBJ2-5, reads KAGVTQTPRYLIKTRGQQVTLSCSPISGHRSVSWYQQTPGQGLQFLFEYFSETQRNKGNFPGRFSGRQFSNSRSEMNVSTLELGDSALYLCASLPGGGQETQYFGPGTRLLVL.

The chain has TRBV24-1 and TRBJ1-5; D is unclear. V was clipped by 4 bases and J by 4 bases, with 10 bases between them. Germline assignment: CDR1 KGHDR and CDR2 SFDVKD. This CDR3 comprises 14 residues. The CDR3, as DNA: TGTGCCACCAGTGACATCTCAGGAAATCAGCCCCAGCATTTT. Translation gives CATSDISGNQPQHF.

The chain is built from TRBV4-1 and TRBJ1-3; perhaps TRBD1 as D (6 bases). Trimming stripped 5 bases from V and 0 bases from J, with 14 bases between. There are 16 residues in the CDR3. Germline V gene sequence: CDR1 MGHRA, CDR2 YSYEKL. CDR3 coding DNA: TGCGCCAGCAGCGTAACAGGGCTTCTCTCTGGAAACACCATATATTTT. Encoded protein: CASSVTGLLSGNTIYF.

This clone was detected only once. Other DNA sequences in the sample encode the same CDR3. The chain's CDR3 is CAWSGQGGTEAFF. The CDR3 DNA follows: TGTGCCTGGAGTGGACAGGGGGGCACTGAAGCTTTCTTT. The rearrangement joins TRBV30 to TRBJ1-1; 9 bases fit TRBD1. Trimming at V came to 1 base and at J to 4 bases, leaving 1 base not matched to a gene. Germline V gene lookup returns CDR1 GTSNPN and CDR2 SVGIG (reference sequence). The CDR3 consists of 13 residues.

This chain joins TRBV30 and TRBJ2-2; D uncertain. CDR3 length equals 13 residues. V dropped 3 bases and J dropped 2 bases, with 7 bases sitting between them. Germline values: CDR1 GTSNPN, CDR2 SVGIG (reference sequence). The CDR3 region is CAWRPYNTGELFF. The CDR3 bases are TGTGCCTGGAGACCCTATAACACCGGGGAGCTGTTTTTT.

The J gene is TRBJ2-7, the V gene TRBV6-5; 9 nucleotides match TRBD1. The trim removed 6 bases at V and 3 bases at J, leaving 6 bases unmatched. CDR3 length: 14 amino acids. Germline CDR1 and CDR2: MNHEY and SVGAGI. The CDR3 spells CASRLRTGDYEQYF. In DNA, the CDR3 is TGTGCCAGCAGACTTAGGACAGGGGACTACGAGCAGTACTTC.

The CDR3 region has the DNA TGTGCCAGCAGCTCATATAATTCACCCCTCCACTTT. Encoded protein: CASSSYNSPLHF. The chain uses TRBV5-5 and TRBJ1-6; D not certain. The CDR3 has 12 residues. Germline CDR1 reads SGHKS; CDR2 reads YYEKEE (reference sequence). The V gene lost 3 bases and the J gene lost 4 bases, with 2 bases spanning the gap.

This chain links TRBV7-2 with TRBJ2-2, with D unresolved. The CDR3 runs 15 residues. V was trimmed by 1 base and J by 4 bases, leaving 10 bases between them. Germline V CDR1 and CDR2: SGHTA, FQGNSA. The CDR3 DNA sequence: TGTGCCAGCAGCTTAGTATTTGGCATCACCGGGGAGCTGTTTTTT. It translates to CASSLVFGITGELFF.

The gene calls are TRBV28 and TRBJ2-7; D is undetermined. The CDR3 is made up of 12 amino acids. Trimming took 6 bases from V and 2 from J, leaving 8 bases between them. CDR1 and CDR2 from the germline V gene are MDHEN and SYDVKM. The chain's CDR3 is CASRSPAYEQYF. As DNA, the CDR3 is TGTGCCAGCAGGTCCCCGGCCTACGAGCAGTACTTC.

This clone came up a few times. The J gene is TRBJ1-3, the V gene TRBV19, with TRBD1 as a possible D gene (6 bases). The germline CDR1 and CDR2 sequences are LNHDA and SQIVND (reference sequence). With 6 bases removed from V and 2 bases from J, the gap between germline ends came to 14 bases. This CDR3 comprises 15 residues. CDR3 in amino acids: CASRIQGTAGNTIYF. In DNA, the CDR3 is TGTGCCAGTAGGATACAGGGCACAGCTGGAAACACCATATATTTT. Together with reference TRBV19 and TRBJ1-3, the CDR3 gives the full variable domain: DGGITQSPKYLFRKEGQNVTLSCEQNLNHDAMYWYRQDPGQGLRLIYYSQIVNDFQKGDIAEGYSVSREKKESFPLTVTSAQKNPTAFYLCASRIQGTAGNTIYFGEGSWLTVV.

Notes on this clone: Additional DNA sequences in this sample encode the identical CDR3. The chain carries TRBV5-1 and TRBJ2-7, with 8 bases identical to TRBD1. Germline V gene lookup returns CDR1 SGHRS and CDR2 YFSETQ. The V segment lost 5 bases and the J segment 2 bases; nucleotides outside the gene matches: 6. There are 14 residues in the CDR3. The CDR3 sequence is CASSRTGGTYEQYF. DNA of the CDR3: TGCGCCAGCAGTCGAACAGGGGGGACCTACGAGCAGTACTTC.

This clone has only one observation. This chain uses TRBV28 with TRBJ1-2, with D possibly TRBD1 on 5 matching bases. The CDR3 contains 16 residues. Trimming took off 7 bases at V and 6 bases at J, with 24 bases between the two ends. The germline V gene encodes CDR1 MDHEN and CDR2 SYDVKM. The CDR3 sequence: CASTSLGTPDGNGYTF. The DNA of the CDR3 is TGTGCCAGCACCTCCTTGGGGACTCCCGATGGAAATGGCTACACCTTC.

DNA of the CDR3: TGCGCCAGCAGTCCACAGGGACAGATTTCCTACGAGCAGTACTTC. It codes for CASSPQGQISYEQYF. V is TRBV23-1 and J is TRBJ2-7, with TRBD1 matching over 7 bases. TRBV23-1 is annotated as an ORF whose role is uncertain. The CDR3 covers 15 residues. The ends lost 4 bases at V and 1 base at J; junction bases unmatched: 7.

CDR3 protein: CASSVEFEAFF. CDR3 nucleotides: TGTGCCAGCAGTGTCGAGTTTGAAGCTTTCTTT. The chain employs TRBV2 and TRBJ1-1; D remains unclear. V lost 4 bases, J lost 7 bases, and 7 bases lay in between. Germline V gene data show CDR1 as SNHLY and CDR2 as FYNNEI. CDR3 length equals 11 residues.

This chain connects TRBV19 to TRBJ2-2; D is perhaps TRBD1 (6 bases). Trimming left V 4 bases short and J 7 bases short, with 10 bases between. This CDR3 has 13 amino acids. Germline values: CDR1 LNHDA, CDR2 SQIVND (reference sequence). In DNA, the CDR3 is TGTGCCAGTAGTACTCCAGGGGTCGGGGAGCTGTTTTTT. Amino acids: CASSTPGVGELFF.

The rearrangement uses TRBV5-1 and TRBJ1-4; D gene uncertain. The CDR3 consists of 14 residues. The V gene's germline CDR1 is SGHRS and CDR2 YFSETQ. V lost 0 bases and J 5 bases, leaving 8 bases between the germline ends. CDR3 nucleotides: TGCGCCAGCAGCTTGGGCCAGAAGAATGAAAAACTGTTTTTT. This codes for CASSLGQKNEKLFF.

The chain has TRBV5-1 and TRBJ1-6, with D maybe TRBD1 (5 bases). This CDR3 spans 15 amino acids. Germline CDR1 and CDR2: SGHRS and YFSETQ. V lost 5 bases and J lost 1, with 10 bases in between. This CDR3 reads CASSGGGSYNSPLHF. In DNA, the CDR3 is TGCGCCAGCAGTGGGGGGGGTTCCTATAATTCACCCCTCCACTTT. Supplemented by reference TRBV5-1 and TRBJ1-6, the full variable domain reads KAGVTQTPRYLIKTRGQQVTLSCSPISGHRSVSWYQQTPGQGLQFLFEYFSETQRNKGNFPGRFSGRQFSNSRSEMNVSTLELGDSALYLCASSGGGSYNSPLHFGNGTRLTVT.